This is a list of T cell receptor beta chains from one sample in a study of blood T cell repertoires in COVID-19. The data were produced by immunoSEQ multiplex PCR, yet TCRdb's version contains in-frame clones alone and is incomplete. The table includes about 71,000 clones, about 85% detected once. What was sequenced was peripheral blood. Receptors were obtained from a man aged 80 or over with acute or convalescent COVID-19. Both conserved end residues are part of each CDR3. The D gene is left open where the match is weak. For some rows the clone size is stated as once, few or many, or as a class when expanded; others skip it.

CDR3 protein: CASSGPLGHKDSPLHF
CDR3 DNA: TGTGCCAGCAGCGGCCCACTGGGGCACAAGGATTCACCCCTCCACTTT
clone size: .
D gene: .
V gene: TRBV11-2
J gene: TRBJ1-6

CDR3 protein: CASSKCAGGLDEKLFF
CDR3 DNA: TGTGCCAGCAGCAAATGTGCGGGGGGATTAGATGAAAAACTGTTTTTT
clone size: .
D gene: .
V gene: TRBV21-1
J gene: TRBJ1-4

CDR3 protein: CATSEPGQSTSHGYTF
CDR3 DNA: TGTGCCACCAGTGAGCCGGGACAGAGCACCTCCCATGGCTACACCTTC
clone size: .
D gene: TRBD1
V gene: TRBV24-1
J gene: TRBJ1-2

CDR3 protein: CASSFQSGGGETQYF
CDR3 DNA: TGCGCCAGCAGCTTCCAGTCGGGGGGCGGGGAGACCCAGTACTTC
clone size: .
D gene: .
V gene: TRBV5-1
J gene: TRBJ2-5

CDR3 protein: CASSGLQGTAYEQYF
CDR3 DNA: TGTGCCAGCAGCGGATTACAGGGGACGGCCTACGAGCAGTACTTC
clone size: .
D gene: TRBD1
V gene: TRBV14
J gene: TRBJ2-7

CDR3 protein: CASSSPGLAGGPNNEQFF
CDR3 DNA: TGTGCCAGCAGTTCCCCGGGACTAGCGGGGGGTCCGAACAATGAGCAGTTCTTC
clone size: .
D gene: TRBD2
V gene: TRBV27
J gene: TRBJ2-1

CDR3 protein: CASSSGQGIGKPQHF
CDR3 DNA: TGTGCCAGCAGCTCGGGACAGGGGATCGGAAAGCCCCAGCATTTT
clone size: .
D gene: TRBD1
V gene: TRBV7-2
J gene: TRBJ1-5

CDR3 protein: CAWSVLRRPSYNSPLHF
CDR3 DNA: TGTGCCTGGAGTGTACTGCGCAGGCCCTCCTATAATTCACCCCTCCACTTT
clone size: .
D gene: .
V gene: TRBV30
J gene: TRBJ1-6

CDR3 protein: CASSYLAGRQPQHF
CDR3 DNA: TGTGCCAGCAGTTACTTAGCAGGGAGGCAGCCCCAGCATTTT
clone size: .
D gene: .
V gene: TRBV6-2/TRBV6-3
J gene: TRBJ1-5

CDR3 protein: CASLLSGRAGEQYF
CDR3 DNA: TGTGCCAGCTTACTTAGCGGGAGGGCGGGGGAGCAGTACTTC
clone size: .
D gene: TRBD2
V gene: TRBV6-5
J gene: TRBJ2-7

CDR3 protein: CASSLEVQGGTDTQYF
CDR3 DNA: TGTGCCTCCTCGCTCGAGGTACAGGGCGGCACAGATACGCAGTATTTT
clone size: .
D gene: .
V gene: TRBV13
J gene: TRBJ2-3

CDR3 protein: CASSPGLAGGGYNEQFF
CDR3 DNA: TGTGCCAGCTCACCGGGGCTAGCGGGAGGAGGGTACAATGAGCAGTTCTTC
clone size: .
D gene: TRBD2
V gene: TRBV18
J gene: TRBJ2-1

CDR3 protein: CASNGGGRDEQFF
CDR3 DNA: TGTGCCAGTAATGGGGGCGGGAGAGATGAGCAGTTCTTC
clone size: .
D gene: .
V gene: TRBV19
J gene: TRBJ2-1

CDR3 protein: CASSLGLGGGFNEQFF
CDR3 DNA: TGCGCCAGCAGCCTGGGGCTGGGGGGGGGCTTCAATGAGCAGTTCTTC
clone size: .
D gene: .
V gene: TRBV5-1
J gene: TRBJ2-1

CDR3 protein: CASSSGVEGAFSGYTF
CDR3 DNA: TGTGCCAGCAGTTCCGGGGTAGAGGGGGCCTTTTCTGGCTACACCTTC
clone size: .
D gene: TRBD1
V gene: TRBV7-9
J gene: TRBJ1-2

CDR3 protein: CASSLRGQGTEAFF
CDR3 DNA: TGTGCCAGCAGCTTAAGAGGACAGGGAACTGAAGCTTTCTTT
clone size: few
D gene: TRBD1
V gene: TRBV7-3
J gene: TRBJ1-1

CDR3 protein: CASSPPSLAGETQYF
CDR3 DNA: TGTGCCAGCTCACCACCGAGTCTAGCGGGAGAGACCCAGTACTTC
clone size: once
D gene: TRBD2
V gene: TRBV18
J gene: TRBJ2-5

CDR3 protein: CASSYGLAGGRGELFF
CDR3 DNA: TGTGCCAGCAGTTACGGGCTAGCGGGAGGCCGCGGGGAGCTGTTTTTT
clone size: .
D gene: TRBD2
V gene: TRBV6-5
J gene: TRBJ2-2

CDR3 protein: CASSLDGEGTQYF
CDR3 DNA: TGTGCCAGCAGCTTAGACGGGGAAGGTACGCAGTATTTT
clone size: .
D gene: .
V gene: TRBV11-2
J gene: TRBJ2-3

CDR3 protein: CSALGGARQTGELFF
CDR3 DNA: TGCAGCGCCCTAGGGGGGGCGCGGCAAACCGGGGAGCTGTTTTTT
clone size: .
D gene: .
V gene: TRBV29-1
J gene: TRBJ2-2

CDR3 protein: CASSLALAGGLLQFF
CDR3 DNA: TGTGCCAGCAGTCTGGCACTAGCGGGAGGCCTCTTACAGTTCTTC
clone size: once
D gene: TRBD2
V gene: TRBV28
J gene: TRBJ2-1

CDR3 protein: CASSVPEYF
CDR3 DNA: TGTGCCAGCAGCGTACCGGAGTATTTT
clone size: .
D gene: .
V gene: TRBV9
J gene: TRBJ2-3

CDR3 protein: CASSLLGDSRPTQYF
CDR3 DNA: TGTGCCAGCAGTTTGCTGGGTGACTCCAGACCGACCCAGTACTTC
clone size: .
D gene: .
V gene: TRBV27
J gene: TRBJ2-5

CDR3 protein: CASSLGRDSYTDTQYF
CDR3 DNA: TGTGCCAGCAGCTTGGGCCGGGACAGTTACACAGATACGCAGTATTTT
clone size: .
D gene: TRBD1
V gene: TRBV5-4
J gene: TRBJ2-3

CDR3 protein: CASSLTGVSGNTIYF
CDR3 DNA: TGTGCCAGCAGCTTGACAGGCGTCTCTGGAAACACCATATATTTT
clone size: .
D gene: .
V gene: TRBV7-9
J gene: TRBJ1-3

CDR3 protein: CASAGGTGKTDTQYF
CDR3 DNA: TGTGCCAGCGCGGGTGGGACAGGGAAGACAGATACGCAGTATTTT
clone size: .
D gene: TRBD1
V gene: TRBV2
J gene: TRBJ2-3

CDR3 protein: CATSDPGWDEQYF
CDR3 DNA: TGTGCCACCAGTGATCCAGGGTGGGACGAGCAGTACTTC
clone size: once
D gene: .
V gene: TRBV24-1
J gene: TRBJ2-7

CDR3 protein: CASSLTTGSTEAFF
CDR3 DNA: TGCGCCAGCAGCTTAACAACAGGGTCCACTGAAGCTTTCTTT
clone size: once
D gene: .
V gene: TRBV5-1
J gene: TRBJ1-1

CDR3 protein: CASSILLGNTDTQYF
CDR3 DNA: TGCGCCAGCAGCATCCTTCTAGGAAACACAGATACGCAGTATTTT
clone size: .
D gene: .
V gene: TRBV5-1
J gene: TRBJ2-3

CDR3 protein: CASSPQGAGELFF
CDR3 DNA: TGTGCCAGCAGCCCACAGGGTGCCGGGGAGCTGTTTTTT
clone size: .
D gene: .
V gene: TRBV6-2/TRBV6-3
J gene: TRBJ2-2

CDR3 protein: CASSPDRGRQETQYF
CDR3 DNA: TGCGCCAGCAGCCCCGACAGGGGGCGGCAAGAGACCCAGTACTTC
clone size: .
D gene: TRBD1
V gene: TRBV5-1
J gene: TRBJ2-5

CDR3 protein: CASISNGEIYEQYF
CDR3 DNA: TGTGCCAGCATCTCAAACGGGGAGATCTACGAGCAGTACTTC
clone size: .
D gene: .
V gene: TRBV6-6
J gene: TRBJ2-7

CDR3 protein: CASTSIPGNEQFF
CDR3 DNA: TGCGCCAGCACATCCATCCCGGGCAATGAGCAGTTCTTC
clone size: .
D gene: .
V gene: TRBV5-1
J gene: TRBJ2-1

CDR3 protein: CASSPQTSGGAKNIQYF
CDR3 DNA: TGTGCCAGTAGTCCCCAGACTAGCGGGGGGGCCAAAAACATTCAGTACTTC
clone size: .
D gene: TRBD2
V gene: TRBV19
J gene: TRBJ2-4

CDR3 protein: CASRVSGGATDTQYF
CDR3 DNA: TGTGCCAGCAGAGTTAGCGGGGGGGCGACAGATACGCAGTATTTT
clone size: .
D gene: TRBD2
V gene: TRBV2
J gene: TRBJ2-3

CDR3 protein: CASSDGGTGDSYEQYF
CDR3 DNA: TGTGCCAGCAGTGACGGAGGGACAGGGGATTCCTACGAGCAGTACTTC
clone size: .
D gene: TRBD1
V gene: TRBV6-1
J gene: TRBJ2-7

CDR3 protein: CASSIPGKETQYF
CDR3 DNA: TGCGCCAGCAGCATTCCGGGGAAAGAGACCCAGTACTTC
clone size: .
D gene: .
V gene: TRBV5-1
J gene: TRBJ2-5

CDR3 protein: CASSFSGNPTDTQYF
CDR3 DNA: TGTGCCAGCAGCTTTAGCGGGAATCCGACAGATACGCAGTATTTT
clone size: .
D gene: TRBD2
V gene: TRBV5-4
J gene: TRBJ2-3

CDR3 protein: CASSPGQGRVEQYF
CDR3 DNA: TGCGCCAGCAGCCCCGGACAGGGAAGGGTCGAGCAGTACTTC
clone size: few
D gene: TRBD1
V gene: TRBV5-1
J gene: TRBJ2-7

CDR3 protein: CASSLAGQGATGELFF
CDR3 DNA: TGCGCCAGCAGCTTGGCAGGACAGGGGGCGACCGGGGAGCTGTTTTTT
clone size: .
D gene: TRBD1
V gene: TRBV5-1
J gene: TRBJ2-2

CDR3 protein: CASSLDRGGIQYF
CDR3 DNA: TGTGCCAGCAGCTTAGACAGGGGAGGCATTCAGTACTTC
clone size: .
D gene: .
V gene: TRBV7-2
J gene: TRBJ2-4

CDR3 protein: CASSPIGQGTNTEAFF
CDR3 DNA: TGTGCCAGCAGCCCTATCGGACAGGGGACGAACACTGAAGCTTTCTTT
clone size: .
D gene: TRBD1
V gene: TRBV7-8
J gene: TRBJ1-1

CDR3 protein: CASSPRSDTEAFF
CDR3 DNA: TGTGCCAGCAGCCCACGGTCCGACACTGAAGCTTTCTTT
clone size: .
D gene: .
V gene: TRBV12-3/TRBV12-4
J gene: TRBJ1-1

CDR3 protein: CASTPDRAGQPQHF
CDR3 DNA: TGTGCCAGTACACCTGACAGGGCGGGGCAGCCCCAGCATTTT
clone size: .
D gene: TRBD1
V gene: TRBV19
J gene: TRBJ1-5

CDR3 protein: CASSQRASGVETQYF
CDR3 DNA: TGTGCCAGCAGCCAGCGGGCGTCAGGAGTGGAGACCCAGTACTTC
clone size: .
D gene: .
V gene: TRBV3-1/TRBV3-2
J gene: TRBJ2-5

CDR3 protein: CASNIWGQGNTEAFF
CDR3 DNA: TGTGCCAGTAACATCTGGGGACAAGGTAACACTGAAGCTTTCTTT
clone size: .
D gene: .
V gene: TRBV19
J gene: TRBJ1-1